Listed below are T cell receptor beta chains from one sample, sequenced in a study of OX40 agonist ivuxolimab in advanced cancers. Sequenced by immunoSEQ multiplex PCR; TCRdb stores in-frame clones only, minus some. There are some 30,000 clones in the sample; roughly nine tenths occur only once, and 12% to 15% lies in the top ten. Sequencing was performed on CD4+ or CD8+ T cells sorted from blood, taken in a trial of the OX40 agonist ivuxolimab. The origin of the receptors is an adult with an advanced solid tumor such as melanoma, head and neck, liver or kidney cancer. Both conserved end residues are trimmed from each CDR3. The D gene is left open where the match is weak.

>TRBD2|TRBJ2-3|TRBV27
ASSPPGLNTDTQY
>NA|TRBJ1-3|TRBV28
ASSLPRDTIY
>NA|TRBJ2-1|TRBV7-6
ASSFPKLTWPSYNEQF
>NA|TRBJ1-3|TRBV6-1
ASSEWNRNSGNTIY
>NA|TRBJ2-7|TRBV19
ASSIGYEQY
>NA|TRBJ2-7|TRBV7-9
ASSLVGGATYEQY
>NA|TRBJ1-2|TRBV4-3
ASSQDVFGLRDYGYT
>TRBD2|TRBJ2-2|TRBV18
ASSPVSGGNTGELF
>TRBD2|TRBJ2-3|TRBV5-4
ASSSDRYGTRNVDTQY
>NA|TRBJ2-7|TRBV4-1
ASSQGAGSDEQY
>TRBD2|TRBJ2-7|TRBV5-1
ASSHPGGGVQEQY
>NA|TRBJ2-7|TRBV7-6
ASSYGTAYEQY
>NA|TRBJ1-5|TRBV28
ASSLFSNQPQH
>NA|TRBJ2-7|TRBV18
ASSPPRIGSYEQY
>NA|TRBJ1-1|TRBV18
ASSPQGGTEAF
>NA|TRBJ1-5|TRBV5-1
ASSLDSSNQPQH
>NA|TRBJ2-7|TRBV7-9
ASSLEGRASYEQY
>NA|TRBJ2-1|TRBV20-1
SESSYNEQF